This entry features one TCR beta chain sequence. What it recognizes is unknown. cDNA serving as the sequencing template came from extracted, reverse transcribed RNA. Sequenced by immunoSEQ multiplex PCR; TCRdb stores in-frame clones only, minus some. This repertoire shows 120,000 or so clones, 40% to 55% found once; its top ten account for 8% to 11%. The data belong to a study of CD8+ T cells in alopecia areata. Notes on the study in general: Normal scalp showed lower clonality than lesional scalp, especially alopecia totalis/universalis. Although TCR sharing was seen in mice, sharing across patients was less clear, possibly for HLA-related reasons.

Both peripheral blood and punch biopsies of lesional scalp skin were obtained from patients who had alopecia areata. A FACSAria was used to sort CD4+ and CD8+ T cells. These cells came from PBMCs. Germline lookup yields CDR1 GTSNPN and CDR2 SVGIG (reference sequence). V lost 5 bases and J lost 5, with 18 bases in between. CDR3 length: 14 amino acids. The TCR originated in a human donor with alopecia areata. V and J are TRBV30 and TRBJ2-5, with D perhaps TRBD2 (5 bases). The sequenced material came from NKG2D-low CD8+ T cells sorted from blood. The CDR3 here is CAWAIKEVLETQYF. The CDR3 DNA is TGTGCCTGGGCAATAAAGGAGGTGCTCGAGACCCAGTACTTC.